What follows are 20 T cell receptor beta chains derived from one specimen sequenced in a study of blood T cell repertoires in COVID-19. Assay: immunoSEQ multiplex PCR; the TCRdb copy retains only in-frame clones and omits some. The sample consists of hundreds of thousands of clones, over 75% of them appearing once. Sequencing was performed on PBMCs or T cells enriched from blood (not recorded which). Receptor source: a man younger than 35 who had recovered from COVID-19.

The chain joins TRBV28 to TRBJ1-5, with a possible D match to TRBD1 (5 bases). V lost 3 bases and J 7 bases, leaving 13 bases between the germline ends. Germline CDR1 is MDHEN and CDR2 is SYDVKM. The CDR3 length is 14 residues. The CDR3 DNA is TGTGCCAGCAGTTTCGGGGCAGGGAGGCAGCCCCAGCATTTT. It specifies CASSFGAGRQPQHF. The full variable domain, in which reference TRBV28 and TRBJ1-5 provide the parts outside the CDR3, is DVKVTQSSRYLVKRTGEKVFLECVQDMDHENMFWYRQDPGLGLRLIYFSYDVKMKEKGDIPEGYSVSREKKERFSLILESASTNQTSMYLCASSFGAGRQPQHFGDGTRLSIL.

This clone came up once. The chain recombines TRBV30 with TRBJ1-1, with TRBD1 matching over 11 bases. V lost 5 bases and J lost 3; bases outside the gene matches: 5. Germline CDR1 reads GTSNPN; CDR2 reads SVGIG (reference sequence). CDR3 size: 14 residues. The CDR3 spells CAWLGQGGYTEAFF. CDR3 sequence (DNA): TGTGCCTGGCTGGGACAGGGGGGTTACACTGAAGCTTTCTTT.

This rearrangement joins TRBV13 to TRBJ2-5; TRBD2 is a possible D gene (5 bases). The CDR3 has 14 residues. Germline V gene sequence: CDR1 PRHDT, CDR2 FYEKMQ (reference sequence). Between the trimmed V and J ends, which lost 5 bases and 12 bases, there was a span of 22 bases. For the CDR3, the DNA is TGTGCCAGCAGCCCCCCGGGGTCGGGGAGTGCCGAGTACTTC. This gives the protein CASSPPGSGSAEYF.

The chain is built from TRBV11-2 and TRBJ2-5; D unresolved. Trimming removed 5 bases at V and 2 bases at J, with 6 bases between. CDR3 size: 12 residues. Germline CDR1 reads SGHAT; CDR2 reads FQNNGV. Here the CDR3 reads CASSQQQETQYF. CDR3 sequence (DNA): TGTGCCAGCAGCCAACAACAAGAGACCCAGTACTTC.

In DNA, the CDR3 is TGTGCCGCAGAAGTGGACACCGGGGAGCTGTTTTTT. As protein: CAAEVDTGELFF. The rearrangement joins TRBV4-2 to TRBJ2-2; D unresolved. The V and J ends lost 11 bases and 3 bases respectively, with 10 bases between them. CDR1 is LGHNA, CDR2 YNFKEQ, per germline. The CDR3 consists of 12 residues.

The V and J genes are TRBV11-3 and TRBJ1-5, with TRBD1 as a possible D gene (6 bases). Between the trimmed V and J ends, which lost 3 bases and 0 bases, there was a span of 12 bases. The CDR3 is 16 residues long. CDR1 and CDR2 from the germline V gene are SGHNT and YENEEA. The CDR3, as DNA: TGTGCCAGCAGCTTGAACAGGGATGTTAGCAATCAGCCCCAGCATTTT. Residues: CASSLNRDVSNQPQHF. Together with reference TRBV11-3 and TRBJ1-5, the CDR3 gives the full variable domain: EAGVVQSPRYKIIEKKQPVAFWCNPISGHNTLYWYLQNLGQGPELLIRYENEEAVDDSQLPKDRFSAERLKGVDSTLKIQPAELGDSAVYLCASSLNRDVSNQPQHFGDGTRLSIL.

The chain recombines TRBV30 with TRBJ1-5; TRBD1 matches at 8 bases. Germline values: CDR1 GTSNPN, CDR2 SVGIG (reference sequence). This CDR3 has 14 residues. Unmatched junction bases numbered 5, after V lost 0 bases and J lost 7 bases. The CDR3 loop is CAWSVRSGGQPQHF. CDR3 DNA: TGTGCCTGGAGTGTACGATCAGGGGGCCAGCCCCAGCATTTT.

This rearrangement joins TRBV28 to TRBJ2-2; D remains unclear. The CDR3 has 13 amino acids. Trimming removed 10 bases at V and 0 bases at J, with 9 bases between. Looked up from germline, CDR1 is MDHEN and CDR2 is SYDVKM. Written as DNA, the CDR3 is TGTGCCATAATGAGGCCGAACACCGGGGAGCTGTTTTTT. Its protein is CAIMRPNTGELFF.

The genes are TRBV14 and TRBJ1-1, with D uncertain. The CDR3 is 13 amino acids. Trimming stripped 2 bases from V and 6 bases from J, with 10 bases between. Germline loops: CDR1 SGHDN, CDR2 FVKESK. The CDR3 DNA sequence: TGTGCCAGCAGCCAATTAGCCCCTCCTGAAGCTTTCTTT. Its translation is CASSQLAPPEAFF.

The chain links TRBV6-5 to TRBJ1-2, with D perhaps TRBD1 (5 bases). CDR3 length: 15 residues. The ends were cut back, 0 bases at V and 6 bases at J, with 14 bases in the middle. CDR1 and CDR2 (germline): MNHEY, SVGAGI. The CDR3 is CASSYSRLTVNGYTF. For the CDR3, the DNA is TGTGCCAGCAGTTACTCGCGGCTGACAGTAAATGGCTACACCTTC.

The CDR3 sequence is CASSTVSGWHEKLFF. CDR3 DNA sequence: TGTGCCAGTAGTACAGTCTCAGGGTGGCACGAAAAACTGTTTTTT. The rearrangement uses TRBV19 and TRBJ1-4, with a possible D match to TRBD1 (5 bases). Germline CDR1 reads LNHDA; CDR2 reads SQIVND (reference sequence). CDR3 length: 15 residues. V dropped 4 bases and J dropped 8 bases, with 17 bases sitting between them.

The table lists this clone with a count of one. The rearrangement links TRBV11-3 to TRBJ1-1, with 7 nucleotides matching TRBD1. The CDR3 consists of 13 residues. The germline V gene has CDR1 SGHNT and CDR2 YENEEA. With 5 bases clipped from V and 8 bases from J, the junction kept 8 bases outside the gene matches. The CDR3, as DNA: TGTGCCAGCAGCCTTGGGACAGACTACGAAGCTTTCTTT. Translation gives CASSLGTDYEAFF.

The chain is built from TRBV7-9 and TRBJ2-1; TRBD2 matches 11 bases. In germline, CDR1 is SEHNR, CDR2 FQNEAQ (reference sequence). CDR3 length equals 19 residues. V trimming: 5 bases; J trimming: 4 bases; junction bases outside the gene matches: 16. The CDR3 region is CASSRKPGLAERIYNEQFF. In DNA form, the CDR3 reads TGTGCCAGCAGCCGGAAGCCGGGACTAGCGGAGAGAATATACAATGAGCAGTTCTTC. Drawing the rest from reference TRBV7-9 and TRBJ2-1, the complete variable domain is DTGVSQNPRHKITKRGQNVTFRCDPISEHNRLYWYRQTLGQGPEFLTYFQNEAQLEKSRLLSDRFSAERPKGSFSTLEIQRTEQGDSAMYLCASSRKPGLAERIYNEQFFGPGTRLTVL.

The chain combines TRBV12-3 or TRBV12-4 with TRBJ2-5; D is perhaps TRBD1 (5 bases). The CDR3 has 13 residues. Trimming shortened V by 5 bases and J by 5 bases, and 12 bases separated the two germline ends. This CDR3 reads CASSPSGKETQYF. The DNA of the CDR3 is TGTGCCAGCAGTCCCTCAGGGAAGGAGACCCAGTACTTC.

This clone occurred once. V is TRBV9 and J is TRBJ2-5, with D possibly being TRBD2 (5 bases). The CDR3 runs 14 residues. Germline loops: CDR1 SGDLS, CDR2 YYNGEE. The V end lost 6 bases, the J end lost 7 bases, and 19 bases lay between the germline ends. CDR3 nucleotides: TGTGCCAGCATCCCTCCCTACGGGGTGGGGACCCAGTACTTC. It is translated as CASIPPYGVGTQYF.

The V and J genes are TRBV19 and TRBJ1-5; D remains ambiguous. CDR1 is LNHDA and CDR2 is SQIVND in the germline V gene (reference sequence). V was shortened by 9 bases and J by 2 bases, with 14 bases between the two germline ends. The CDR3 totals 14 residues. The CDR3 region is CASDPAGGNQPQHF. The CDR3 coding sequence is TGTGCCAGCGACCCCGCCGGGGGCAATCAGCCCCAGCATTTT. Looking up the rest from reference TRBV19 and TRBJ1-5 gives the full variable domain: DGGITQSPKYLFRKEGQNVTLSCEQNLNHDAMYWYRQDPGQGLRLIYYSQIVNDFQKGDIAEGYSVSREKKESFPLTVTSAQKNPTAFYLCASDPAGGNQPQHFGDGTRLSIL.

This rearrangement joins TRBV6-5 to TRBJ1-2; maybe TRBD1 (6 bases). The CDR3 consists of 14 residues. The germline V gene has CDR1 MNHEY and CDR2 SVGAGI. V lost 2 bases, J lost 4 bases, and 11 bases lay in between. The CDR3 here is CASSYGGAGYGYTF. The CDR3 nucleotides read TGTGCCAGCAGTTACGGGGGCGCGGGCTATGGCTACACCTTC.

This chain joins TRBV6-5 and TRBJ1-5; no reliable D call. The CDR3 length is 13 residues. Germline lookup yields CDR1 MNHEY and CDR2 SVGAGI. Trimming took 6 bases from V and 7 from J, leaving 13 bases between them. The CDR3 coding sequence is TGTGCCAGCAGCAGGACGGGGATCCAGCCCCAGCATTTT. It codes for CASSRTGIQPQHF.

The CDR3, as DNA: TGTGCCAGCAGCCCATACCGGGGCTCCTACGAGCAGTACTTC. Translated, it gives CASSPYRGSYEQYF. J is TRBJ2-7 and V is TRBV11-3; maybe TRBD2 (5 bases). Germline CDR1 reads SGHNT; CDR2 reads YENEEA. The CDR3 is made up of 14 amino acids. Trimming removed 5 bases from V and 0 bases from J, with 11 bases in between.

This clone was observed a single time. The rearrangement uses TRBV7-9 and TRBJ2-2; no firm D call. V dropped 5 bases and J dropped 1 base, with 17 bases sitting between them. The CDR3 consists of 17 residues. Germline CDR1 reads SEHNR; CDR2 reads FQNEAQ (reference sequence). CDR3 bases: TGTGCCAGCAGCCATACCCGAGATGATAAGAACACCGGGGAGCTGTTTTTT. Protein: CASSHTRDDKNTGELFF.